The 8 T cell receptor beta chains below come from one sample, sequenced in a study of post-analysis software for immune sequencing data. Regarding the study as a whole: Five or six TRBV segments were more frequent in patients than controls; TRBV5-6, TRBV5-1 and TRBV20-1 belonged to this group.

Unique molecular identifiers were built into the TCR beta cDNA libraries. TCRdb itself ran the PCR reads through MiXCR, one entry per CDR3 protein. The sample consists of about 820,000 distinct CDR3 sequences, roughly 50% of them appearing once. Their antigen targets remain unknown. Sequencing used blood. Every receptor here comes from a girl under 18 with multiple sclerosis.

This clonotype was found a few times. The chain uses TRBV3-1 and TRBJ2-5; 7 bases are shared with TRBD2. This CDR3 is built from 14 residues. Germline CDR1 and CDR2: LGHDT and YNNKEL (reference sequence). The V and J ends lost 1 base and 9 bases, in that order; junction bases with no gene match: 8. The CDR3 sequence: CASSQGEGTFAQYF. CDR3 nucleotides: TGTGCCAGCAGCCAAGGGGAGGGGACGTTCGCCCAGTACTTC.

The chain has TRBV29-1 and TRBJ2-1; 14 positions agree with TRBD2. Germline-derived CDR1 and CDR2 are SQVTM and ANQGSEA. V was clipped by 7 bases and J by 3 bases; unmatched bases: 17. This CDR3 has 19 residues. The CDR3 region is CSGDLPRLAGGPRYNEQFF. CDR3 in DNA: TGCAGCGGTGACCTGCCCAGACTAGCGGGGGGGCCCCGCTACAATGAGCAGTTCTTC.

This clonotype has only one observation. V and J are TRBV20-1 and TRBJ2-1; D is undetermined. The germline V and J ends were trimmed by 6 bases and 6 bases, with 6 bases remaining between them. CDR1 DFQATT and CDR2 SNEGSKA come from the germline V gene (reference sequence). This CDR3 has 10 residues. The CDR3 region is CSALANEQFF. In nucleotides, the CDR3 is TGCAGTGCCCTTGCCAATGAGCAGTTCTTC.

The J gene is TRBJ2-7, the V gene TRBV5-1; 7 nucleotides match TRBD1. Germline CDR1 reads SGHRS; CDR2 reads YFSETQ. With V trimmed by 0 bases and J by 6 bases, 12 bases remained unmatched. This CDR3 is 16 amino acids long. CDR3 nucleotides: TGCGCCAGCAGCTTGGGAAACTGGGACAGCAGTTCCGAGCAGTACTTC. Translation: CASSLGNWDSSSEQYF.

The rearrangement joins TRBV5-1 to TRBJ2-1, with TRBD2 identical over 12 bases. V was clipped by 3 bases and J by 10 bases; unmatched bases: 11. The germline CDR1 and CDR2 sequences are SGHRS and YFSETQ. This CDR3 has 16 amino acids. The CDR3 DNA is TGCGCCAGCAGCTCCGCCTTGGGACTAGCGGGCGGAGAGCAGTTCTTC. As protein: CASSSALGLAGGEQFF.

This clonotype showed up just once. The chain uses TRBV7-9 and TRBJ2-7; the match to TRBD2 covers 10 bases. The tail of the sequence fits TRBJ2-5 better, so the J call may be wrong. This CDR3 contains 17 residues. Germline V gene sequence: CDR1 SEHNR, CDR2 FQNEAQ (reference sequence). The CDR3 here is CASSSGGSSGRSGTQYF. In DNA form, the CDR3 reads TGTGCCAGCAGCTCCGGTGGGAGTAGCGGGAGGTCGGGGACCCAGTACTTC.

The V call is TRBV29-1, the J call TRBJ1-1, with a tentative D call TRBD1 (5 bases). The CDR3 spans 10 residues. Germline-derived CDR1 and CDR2 are SQVTM and ANQGSEA. V was shortened by 7 bases and J by 8 bases, with 11 bases between the two germline ends. CDR3 region: CSASGLEAFF. For the CDR3, the DNA is TGCAGCGCCTCGGGGCTAGAAGCTTTCTTT.

The table lists this clonotype with a count of one. This chain links TRBV14 with TRBJ1-2, with D unclear. The CDR3 contains 15 residues. Germline CDR1 is SGHDN and CDR2 is FVKESK. Trimming cost V 1 base and J 6 bases, with 15 bases left between them. In nucleotides, the CDR3 is TGTGCCAGCAGCCAAGCCGCGGCGGGTTCGCATGGCTACACCTTC. As protein: CASSQAAAGSHGYTF.